A selection of T cell receptor beta chains follows, all from one sample in a study of cytomegalovirus exposure and HLA in healthy donors. TCRdb's copy holds only in-frame clones and misses some; the assay was immunoSEQ multiplex PCR. Reported are under 250,000 clones; the ten largest clones contain 0.9% to 1.4%. The sample comprised PBMCs. These receptor sequences come from a girl aged 2 to 10 in good health and CMV-seropositive. Both conserved end residues are trimmed from each CDR3. Fields, in order: V gene, J gene, CDR3 protein.

>TRBV5-1|TRBJ2-2
ASTGQGGTGELF
>TRBV28|TRBJ1-2
ASTPMDRVYGYT
>TRBV5-4|TRBJ2-2
ASRLAGVGELF
>TRBV28|TRBJ2-7
ASSMGTGTYEQY
>TRBV7-8|TRBJ1-6
ASIQDRSFNSPLH
>TRBV28|TRBJ2-1
ASRKQSHYNEQF
>TRBV10-2|TRBJ1-1
ASTVSAYTEAF
>TRBV6-1|TRBJ1-5
ASSPRDSQH
>TRBV7-7|TRBJ2-7
ASSYGQGASYEQY
>TRBV11-2|TRBJ2-7
ASSPPGEYYEQY
>TRBV5-4|TRBJ2-7
ASRRQGRYEQY
>TRBV28|TRBJ2-1
ASSPSGTSNNEQF
>TRBV4-2|TRBJ2-7
ASSQVGGTGNEQY
>TRBV7-8|TRBJ2-4
ASSVQESGIQY
>TRBV28|TRBJ2-2
ASSLSGRWSGELF
>TRBV5-4|TRBJ2-7
ASSWDIGGTSYEQY
>TRBV28|TRBJ2-7
ASRRTSGSYEQY
>TRBV5-5|TRBJ1-2
ASSPELFSYGYT
>TRBV2|TRBJ2-2
ASKREYTGELF
>TRBV10-2|TRBJ2-1
ASIAGPYNEQF
>TRBV27|TRBJ1-3
ASSPQRWGGDHSFGNTIY
>TRBV5-6|TRBJ2-7
ASSLTGPQREQY
>TRBV5-1|TRBJ2-3
ASSSIQGPTDTQY
>TRBV9|TRBJ2-5
ASDSGLAGGETQY
>TRBV6-6|TRBJ1-5
ASTLSLGLSNQPQH
>TRBV30|TRBJ1-6
AWRGQGASPLH
>TRBV29-1|TRBJ1-1
SVEGGTNTEAF
>TRBV6-5|TRBJ1-1
ASSYSGGTTEAF
>TRBV14|TRBJ2-5
ASSPTSETQY
>TRBV2|TRBJ2-7
ASLETPSYEQY
>TRBV27|TRBJ1-5
ASSLYGGRDGQPQH
>TRBV10-1|TRBJ1-1
ASSDPLTTEAF
>TRBV28|TRBJ2-5
ASSFAGAPKQETQY
>TRBV30|TRBJ2-1
AWSVGTVLVNEQF
>TRBV11-2|TRBJ2-7
ASSAQGQGFYEQY
>TRBV18|TRBJ1-1
ASSRVRENTEAF
>TRBV15|TRBJ2-5
ATSRAEETQY
>TRBV28|TRBJ2-7
ASSLWGALFYEQY
>TRBV5-6|TRBJ2-7
ASSEDRQTYEQY
>TRBV19|TRBJ2-1
ASSIRTSGSVGEQF
>TRBV14|TRBJ2-5
ASSPQGVQETQY
>TRBV28|TRBJ1-2
ASTLPQGRYGYT
>TRBV19|TRBJ2-6
ASSISGTGANVLT
>TRBV5-4|TRBJ1-4
ASSYGTGKEKLF
>TRBV2|TRBJ2-1
ASGRVNYNEQF
>TRBV7-9|TRBJ2-1
ASSSPRSRRLNEQF
>TRBV5-1|TRBJ2-7
ASIDSGRSDEQY
>TRBV19|TRBJ2-5
ASSIVGQGLETQY
>TRBV27|TRBJ2-3
ASSLKLGGLLAGGPKQY
>TRBV4-1|TRBJ1-1
ASSQDIGGRTEAF
>TRBV19|TRBJ1-4
ASSIAWASEKLF
>TRBV6-6|TRBJ2-1
ASSATGTGGHNEQF
>TRBV28|TRBJ2-7
ASSFGGVFSGASSYEQY
>TRBV27|TRBJ1-1
ASTTRPGTANTEAF
>TRBV6-1|TRBJ1-5
ASSAQGFYSNQPQH
>TRBV6-5|TRBJ1-1
ASSYLVSGGNTEAF
>TRBV6-5|TRBJ1-2
ASSGTGIGDGYT
>TRBV5-1|TRBJ2-5
ASSSSGGAGETQY
>TRBV6-7|TRBJ1-2
ASSSQQGAELHGYT
>TRBV28|TRBJ1-2
ASAAGRGLPGPYGYT